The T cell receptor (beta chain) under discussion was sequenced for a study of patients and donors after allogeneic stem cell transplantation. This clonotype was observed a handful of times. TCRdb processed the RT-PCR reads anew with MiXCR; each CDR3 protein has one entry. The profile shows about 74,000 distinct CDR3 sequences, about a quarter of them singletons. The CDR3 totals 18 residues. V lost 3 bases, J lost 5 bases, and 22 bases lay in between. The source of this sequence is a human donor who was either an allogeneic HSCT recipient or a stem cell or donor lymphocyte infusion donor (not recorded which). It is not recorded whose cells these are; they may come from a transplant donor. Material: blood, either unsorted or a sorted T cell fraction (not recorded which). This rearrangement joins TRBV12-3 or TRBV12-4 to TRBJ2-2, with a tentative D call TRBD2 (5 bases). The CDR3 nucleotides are TGTGCCAGCAGTTTTTCCTCCCTACTAGGACGTGAGACCGGGGAGCTGTTTTTT. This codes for CASSFSSLLGRETGELFF.